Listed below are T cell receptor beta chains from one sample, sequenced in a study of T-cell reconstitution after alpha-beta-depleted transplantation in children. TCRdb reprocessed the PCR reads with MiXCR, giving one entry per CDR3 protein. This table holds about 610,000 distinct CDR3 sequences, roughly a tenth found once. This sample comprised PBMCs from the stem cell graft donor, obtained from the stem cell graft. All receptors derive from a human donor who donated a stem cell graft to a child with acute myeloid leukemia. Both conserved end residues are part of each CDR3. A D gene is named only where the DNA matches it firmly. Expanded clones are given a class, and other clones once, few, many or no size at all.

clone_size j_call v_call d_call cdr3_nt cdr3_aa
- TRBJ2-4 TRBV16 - TGTGCCAGCAGCCAATCCCCAGGGGGGCAAAACATTCAGTACTTC CASSQSPGGQNIQYF
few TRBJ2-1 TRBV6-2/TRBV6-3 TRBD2 TGTGCCAGCTTCCCGACTAGCGGGAGGAGGTGGAATGAGCAGTTCTTC CASFPTSGRRWNEQFF
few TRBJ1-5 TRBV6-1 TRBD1 TGTGCCAGCAGCCCGACGGGACAGGTACAGCCCCAGCATTTT CASSPTGQVQPQHF
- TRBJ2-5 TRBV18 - TGTGCCAGCTCACCTGACACGAAAGAGACCCAGTACTTC CASSPDTKETQYF
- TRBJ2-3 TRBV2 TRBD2 TGTGCCAGCACGCCTTACCGACTAGCGGGAGGAGGAGGAGGCACAGATACGCAGTATTTT CASTPYRLAGGGGGTDTQYF
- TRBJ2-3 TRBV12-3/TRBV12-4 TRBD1 TGTGCCAGCAGTTTGGGTTTGGCAGGGGGATCAAATACGCAGTATTTT CASSLGLAGGSNTQYF
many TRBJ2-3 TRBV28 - TGTGCCAGCATGGGGAGCACAGATACGCAGTATTTT CASMGSTDTQYF
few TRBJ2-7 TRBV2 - TGTGCCAGCAATTCGGCACCTCCCAAGGGCGAGCAGTACTTC CASNSAPPKGEQYF
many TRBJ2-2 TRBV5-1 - TGCGCCAGCTCGAAGGGGGTGAACACCGGGGAGCTGTTTTTT CASSKGVNTGELFF
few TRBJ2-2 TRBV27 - TGTGCCAGCCGCCTTACTAGGGCCGGGGAGCTGTTTTTT CASRLTRAGELFF
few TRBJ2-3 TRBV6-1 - TGTGCCAGCAGTGAAGATCAGAGTCGCCACCCTCCGCAGTATTTT CASSEDQSRHPPQYF
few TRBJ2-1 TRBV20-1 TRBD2 TGCAGTGCTAGAGCGCGGGAGTCCCACAATGAGCAGTTCTTC CSARARESHNEQFF
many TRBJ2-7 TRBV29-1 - TGCAGCGTTGGGGGTCAGAAACGAGCCGAGCAGTACTTC CSVGGQKRAEQYF
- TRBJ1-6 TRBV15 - TGTGCCACCAGCACCATTCAGGGACTGGGTAATTCACCCCTCCACTTT CATSTIQGLGNSPLHF
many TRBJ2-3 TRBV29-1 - TGCAGCGTGCTAGGGGTCCGTAGCACAGATACGCAGTATTTT CSVLGVRSTDTQYF
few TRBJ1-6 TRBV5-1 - TGCGCCAGCAGCTTGGGGAGGGGTACGGATAATTCACCCCTCCACTTT CASSLGRGTDNSPLHF
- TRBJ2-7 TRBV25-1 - TGTGCCAGCAGTGATCCCCCCGGGAGGGGGCAGACCTACGAGCAGTACTTC CASSDPPGRGQTYEQYF
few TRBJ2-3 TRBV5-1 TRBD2 TGCGCCAGCTTTAGACTAGCGGGAGATGTAGATACGCAGTATTTT CASFRLAGDVDTQYF
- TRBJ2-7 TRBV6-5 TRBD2 TGTGCCAGCAGTTACAGGACTAGCGGTACCTACGAGCAGTACTTC CASSYRTSGTYEQYF
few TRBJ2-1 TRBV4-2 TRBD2 TGTGCCAGCAGCCAAGAACCTGGGACTAGCAGCTACAATGAGCAGTTCTTC CASSQEPGTSSYNEQFF
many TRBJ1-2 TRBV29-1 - TGCAGCGCCGAGTCAGGGGACGGAGACTATGGCTACACCTTC CSAESGDGDYGYTF
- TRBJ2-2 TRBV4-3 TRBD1 TGCGCCAGCAGCCGAGTCGCGACAGGGGGTCGGACCGGGGAGCTGTTTTTT CASSRVATGGRTGELFF
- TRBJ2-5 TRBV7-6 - TGTGCCAGCAGCTATGGAGCGGTCCAAGAGACCCAGTACTTC CASSYGAVQETQYF
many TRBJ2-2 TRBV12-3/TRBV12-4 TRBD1 TGTGCCAGCAGTTGGGGGACAGCGAACACCGGGGAGCTGTTTTTT CASSWGTANTGELFF
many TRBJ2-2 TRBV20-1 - TGCAGTGCTAGAGGGAACACCGGGGAGCTGTTTTTT CSARGNTGELFF
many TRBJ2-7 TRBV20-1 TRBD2 TGCAGTGCTACACTAGCGGGAGTAAACTACGAGCAGTACTTC CSATLAGVNYEQYF
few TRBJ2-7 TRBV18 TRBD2 TGTGCCAGCTCACTAAATACTGCCCGGGGAGGGAACGAGCAGTACTTC CASSLNTARGGNEQYF
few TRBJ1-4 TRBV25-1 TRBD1 TGTGCCAGCAGTGACCGAAAGACAGGGACTCATGAAAAACTGTTTTTT CASSDRKTGTHEKLFF
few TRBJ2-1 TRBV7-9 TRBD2 TGTGCCAGCAGCGAGAGCGGGAGGGTATACAATGAGCAGTTCTTC CASSESGRVYNEQFF
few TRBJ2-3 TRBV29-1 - TGCAGCGCCGTTATTGGGACAGATACGCAGTATTTT CSAVIGTDTQYF
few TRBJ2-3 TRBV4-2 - TGTGCCAGCAGCATGACTGGGTCAACAGATACGCAGTATTTT CASSMTGSTDTQYF
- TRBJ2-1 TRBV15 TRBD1 TGTGCCACCAGCAGGACAGGGCAACAGTTCTTC CATSRTGQQFF
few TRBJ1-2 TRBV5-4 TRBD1 TGTGCCAGCAGCCTTGGGGGCAGCGGGACAGGATTAGGCGGCTACACCTTC CASSLGGSGTGLGGYTF
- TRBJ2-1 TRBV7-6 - TGTGCCAGCAGCTTAGATTCTGTAGGCTCCTACAATGAGCAGTTCTTC CASSLDSVGSYNEQFF
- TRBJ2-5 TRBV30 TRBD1 TGTGCCTGGAGTGCGACAGGGATGGAGACCCAGTACTTC CAWSATGMETQYF
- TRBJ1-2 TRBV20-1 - TGCTGTGCTTCTTTTCTGCCAGCGACTAACTATGGCTACACCTTC CCASFLPATNYGYTF
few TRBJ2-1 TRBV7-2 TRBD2 TGTGCCAGCAGAACGGTCGGGACTAGCATCAATGAGCAGTTCTTC CASRTVGTSINEQFF
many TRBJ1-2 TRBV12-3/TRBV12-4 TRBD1 TGTGCCAGCACTCTTACCGGGACAGGGGGCGCCAGTCTCGATGGCTACACCTTC CASTLTGTGGASLDGYTF
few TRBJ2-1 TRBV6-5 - TGTGCCAGCAGCTCAGCCTCGACTGAGCTGCACAATGAGCAGTTCTTC CASSSASTELHNEQFF
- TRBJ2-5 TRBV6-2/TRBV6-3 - TGTGCCAGCAGTTACGATAGGTGGAAGACCCAGTACTTC CASSYDRWKTQYF
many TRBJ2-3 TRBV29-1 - TGCAGCGCGGGCCCCCCAAGCACAGATACGCAGTATTTT CSAGPPSTDTQYF
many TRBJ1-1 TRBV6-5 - TGTGCCAGCCGGTCGAGGACAGATTCGACTGAAGCTTTCTTT CASRSRTDSTEAFF
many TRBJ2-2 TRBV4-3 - TGCGCCAGCAGCCAAGAGGAGCGAGGGACCGGGGAGCTGTTTTTT CASSQEERGTGELFF
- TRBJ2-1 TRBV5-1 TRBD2 TGCGCCAGCAGCCTGCCGGGACTAGCGGTGGATGAGCAGTTCTTC CASSLPGLAVDEQFF
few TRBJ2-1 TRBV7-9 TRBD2 TGTGCCAGCACCTGGGAGGGTGGTGAGCAGTTCTTC CASTWEGGEQFF
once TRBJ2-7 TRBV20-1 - TGCAGTGCCAGCATGGGCGACGAGCAGTACTTC CSASMGDEQYF
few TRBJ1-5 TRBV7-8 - TGTGCCAGCAGCTTAGGAGGGGGACCTCATCAGCCCCAGCATTTT CASSLGGGPHQPQHF
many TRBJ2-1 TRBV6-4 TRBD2 TGTGCCAGCCTCCCTAGCGGGCCCTACAATGAGCAGTTCTTC CASLPSGPYNEQFF
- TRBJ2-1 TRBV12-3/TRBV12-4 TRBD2 TGTGCCAGCAGTGAGACTAGCGGGAGTATCGATGAGCAGTTCTTC CASSETSGSIDEQFF
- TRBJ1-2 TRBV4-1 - TGCGCCAGCAGCCAAGGAACAGGGTACTATGGCTACACCTTC CASSQGTGYYGYTF
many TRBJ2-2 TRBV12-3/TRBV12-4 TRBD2 TGTGCCAGCAGTTTTCTAGCGGGTAACACCGGGGAGCTGTTTTTT CASSFLAGNTGELFF
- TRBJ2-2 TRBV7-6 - TGTGCCAGCAGCGTCGAGGGGTCGAATCCCACCGGGGAGCTGTTTTTT CASSVEGSNPTGELFF
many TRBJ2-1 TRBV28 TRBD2 TGTGCCAGCAGTCCCGAGACTAGCTCCCCCGGGAATGAGCAGTTCTTC CASSPETSSPGNEQFF
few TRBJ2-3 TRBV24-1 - TGTGCCACCGGGACTGGAAGAGATACGCAGTATTTT CATGTGRDTQYF
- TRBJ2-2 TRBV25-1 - TGTGCCAGCAGTGAATTAGGCTTTGGCGGGGCTACCGGGGAGCTGTTTTTT CASSELGFGGATGELFF
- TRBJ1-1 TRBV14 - TGTGCCAGCAGCCAAGATCTGGGCGGTGAAGCTTTCTTT CASSQDLGGEAFF
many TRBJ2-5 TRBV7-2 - TGCGCCAGCAGCTCCGGAGGAGAGACCCAGTACTTC CASSSGGETQYF
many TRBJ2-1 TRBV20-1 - TGCAGTGCTATACAGCTTGGCTCCTACAATGAGCAGTTCTTC CSAIQLGSYNEQFF
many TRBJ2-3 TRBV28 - TGTGCCAGCAGCGGCTCGGGGAGTGGCGCAGATACGCAGTATTTT CASSGSGSGADTQYF
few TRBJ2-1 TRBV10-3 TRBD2 TGTGCCATCAGGGACACTAGCGAGAGCTCCTACAATGAGCAGTTCTTC CAIRDTSESSYNEQFF